This TCR beta chain was identified in a study of T cell repertoires in cytomegalovirus infection. On the study more broadly: Recently identified HLA-C-restricted CMV epitopes were used, and well-studied HLA-B-restricted CMV epitopes were used as well. TCR beta signatures that were public indicated CMV infection and matching HLA type. Study-level findings and limits: Public TCR beta family frequency separated CMV-and-HLA carriers, including in an independent cohort. HLA-C-restricted, CMV-specific TCR beta clonotypes were dominant ex vivo.

Remarks on this clonotype: Antigen: not known.

Trimming stripped 5 bases from V and 3 bases from J, with 13 bases between. The CDR3 extends over 14 amino acids. Per germline, CDR1 MGHRA and CDR2 YSYEKL. TCRdb re-called the reads with MiXCR, one entry per CDR3 protein. The repertoire holds roughly 990,000 distinct CDR3 sequences, with around 32% as singletons. The chain uses TRBV4-1 and TRBJ1-1; D is unresolved. The clonotype comes from a human donor in good health (CMV status not recorded). Some clones in this sample may be carry-over from other donors' samples. Specimen: cultured CD8+ T cells from PBMCs, collected from culture after CMV antigen stimulation. The CDR3 region has the DNA TGCGCCAGCAGCTACGGCCCCTTGGACACTGAAGCTTTCTTT. Protein: CASSYGPLDTEAFF.